Below, one T cell receptor (beta chain) is given with its context. Antigen unknown. This table comes from immunoSEQ multiplex PCR, and its TCRdb copy is limited to in-frame clones, with some not included. The sample has about 140,000 clones, about 93% seen once. This record comes from a study of CD4+ T cells in melanoma. Overall study results and limits: A reported correlation linked neoantigen-specific CD4+ T cells to CD8+, macrophage and B cell function.

Looked up from germline, CDR1 is SGHTA and CDR2 is FQGNSA. V lost 1 base and J lost 4, with 9 bases in between. The CDR3 runs 14 residues. The sequence came from a human donor with melanoma. The chain is built from TRBV7-2 and TRBJ2-3, with D perhaps TRBD2 (6 bases). The CDR3 spells CASSLGGGSDTQYF. The CDR3 DNA reads as TGTGCCAGCAGCTTAGGCGGAGGGTCAGATACGCAGTATTTT.